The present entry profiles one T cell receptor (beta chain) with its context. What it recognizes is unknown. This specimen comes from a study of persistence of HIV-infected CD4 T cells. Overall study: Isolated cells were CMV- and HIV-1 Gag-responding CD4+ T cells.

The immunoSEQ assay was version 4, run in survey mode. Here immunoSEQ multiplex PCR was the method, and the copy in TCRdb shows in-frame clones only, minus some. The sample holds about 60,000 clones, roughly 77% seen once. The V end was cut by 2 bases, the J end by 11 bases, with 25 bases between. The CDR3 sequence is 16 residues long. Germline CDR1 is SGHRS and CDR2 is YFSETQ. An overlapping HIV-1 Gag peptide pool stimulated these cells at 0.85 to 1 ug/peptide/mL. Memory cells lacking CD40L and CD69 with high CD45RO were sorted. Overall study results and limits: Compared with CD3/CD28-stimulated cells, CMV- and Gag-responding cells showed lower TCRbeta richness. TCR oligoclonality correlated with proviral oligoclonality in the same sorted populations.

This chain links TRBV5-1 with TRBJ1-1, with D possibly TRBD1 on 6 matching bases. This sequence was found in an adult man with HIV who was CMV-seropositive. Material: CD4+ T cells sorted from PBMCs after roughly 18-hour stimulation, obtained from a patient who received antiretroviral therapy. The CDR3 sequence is CASSLSGVTISTKAFF. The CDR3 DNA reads TGCGCCAGCAGCTTATCAGGGGTCACAATCTCAACAAAGGCTTTCTTT.